Listed here are 31 T cell receptor beta chains from one sample, sequenced in a study of T cell responses to AZD1222 COVID-19 vaccine (dated by TCRdb to the early 2020s). In the paper's terms, the time point label means: baseline before first vaccination. Libraries were built with the immunoSEQ multiplex PCR assay. TCRdb limited this immuneACCESS table to in-frame rearrangements with V and J called. A share of clones is missing; checked studies link under half to unresolved V genes, and the rest is unexplained. The sample table shows 160,000 or so clones, and less than 95% are seen once. The ten biggest clones cover less than 5.5% of the sample. The sample consisted of peripheral blood, taken on day 0 of AZD1222 vaccination. These receptors were taken from an adult in good health.

This CDR3 reads CASSECFDRAEFCNQPQHF. CDR3 nucleotide sequence: TGTGCCAGCAGCGAATGCTTTGACAGGGCAGAATTTTGCAATCAGCCCCAGCATTTT. This chain joins TRBV6-7 and TRBJ1-5; TRBD1 matches at 7 bases. TRBV6-7 is flagged as an ORF with uncertain function. V shed 6 bases and J 2 bases; nucleotides not matched to a gene: 19. CDR3 length: 19 amino acids.

V usage is TRBV6-5 and J usage is TRBJ1-6, with unresolved D. The germline V and J ends were trimmed by 0 bases and 12 bases, with 12 bases remaining between them. Germline CDR1 MNHEY, CDR2 SVGAGI. The length of the CDR3 is 14 residues. The CDR3 sequence is CASSYSSGPIPLHF. CDR3 DNA: TGTGCCAGCAGTTACTCGTCCGGTCCGATACCCCTCCACTTT.

V gene TRBV19 combines with J gene TRBJ1-5; 10 bases are shared with TRBD1. The CDR3 runs to 15 residues. V lost 8 bases, J lost 0 bases, and 4 bases stayed unmatched. Germline V lookup: CDR1 LNHDA, CDR2 SQIVND (reference sequence). CDR3: CASRDRGSSNQPQHF. The DNA of the CDR3 is TGTGCCAGTCGGGACAGGGGCTCTAGCAATCAGCCCCAGCATTTT.

The CDR3 here is CAWSFGTGGFYEQYF. CDR3 in DNA: TGTGCCTGGAGTTTTGGGACAGGGGGTTTTTACGAGCAGTACTTC. The chain has TRBV30 and TRBJ2-7; 11 bases map to TRBD1. Per the germline V gene, CDR1 is GTSNPN and CDR2 is SVGIG (reference sequence). Trimming took 2 bases from V and 4 from J; bases not matched to a gene: 7. The CDR3 sequence is 15 residues long.

This chain connects TRBV28 to TRBJ1-2; 7 nucleotides agree with TRBD1. J was trimmed by 4 bases and V by 6 bases; bases with no gene match: 14. CDR1 MDHEN and CDR2 SYDVKM come from the germline V gene. The CDR3 sequence is 16 residues long. The CDR3 sequence: CASSLPLGQTIYGYTF. The CDR3 DNA is TGTGCCAGCAGCCTTCCCTTGGGACAGACTATCTATGGCTACACCTTC.

This rearrangement joins TRBV27 to TRBJ2-7, with D unresolved. Looked up from germline, CDR1 is MNHEY and CDR2 is SMNVEV (reference sequence). V lost 5 bases and J lost 4, with 21 bases in between. The CDR3 runs to 16 residues. Written as DNA, the CDR3 is TGTGCCAGCAGTCTCCGGTTTACTAATCGGGTTTACGAGCAGTACTTC. Encoded protein: CASSLRFTNRVYEQYF.

The chain recombines TRBV9 with TRBJ2-1; no reliable D call. With 0 bases removed from V and 5 bases from J, the gap between germline ends came to 12 bases. Germline V gene lookup returns CDR1 SGDLS and CDR2 YYNGEE. The CDR3 extends over 15 amino acids. The CDR3: CASSVASRADNEQFF. DNA for the CDR3: TGTGCCAGCAGCGTAGCATCCCGGGCAGACAATGAGCAGTTCTTC. Combining the CDR3 with reference TRBV9 and TRBJ2-1 gives the whole variable domain DSGVTQTPKHLITATGQRVTLRCSPRSGDLSVYWYQQSLDQGLQFLIQYYNGEERAKGNILERFSAQQFPDLHSELNLSSLELGDSALYFCASSVASRADNEQFFGPGTRLTVL.

The genes are TRBV5-4 and TRBJ1-4; 11 nucleotides align to TRBD1. V trimming: 5 bases; J trimming: 6 bases; junction bases outside the gene matches: 9. Germline assignment: CDR1 SGHNT and CDR2 YYREEE (reference sequence). This CDR3 spans 16 amino acids. CDR3: CASRRTGGAVDEKLFF. The CDR3, as DNA: TGTGCCAGCAGACGGACAGGGGGCGCAGTCGATGAAAAACTGTTTTTT.

The V gene is TRBV6-1, the J gene TRBJ1-1; possibly TRBD1 for D (6 bases). The V gene's germline CDR1 is MNHNS and CDR2 SASEGT. This CDR3 is built from 15 residues. Trimming took off 1 base at V and 0 bases at J, with 9 bases between the two ends. The CDR3 loop is CASSEDGQMNTEAFF. The CDR3 DNA is TGTGCCAGCAGTGAAGACGGACAGATGAACACTGAAGCTTTCTTT.

The genes are TRBV5-1 and TRBJ2-1; D perhaps matches TRBD1 (6 bases). Looked up from germline, CDR1 is SGHRS and CDR2 is YFSETQ. This CDR3 is built from 15 residues. V was trimmed by 7 bases and J by 8 bases, leaving 22 bases between them. The CDR3 nucleotides read TGCGCCAGCTCCCGTGACAGGCCTACTGGGGATGAGCAGTTCTTC. This codes for CASSRDRPTGDEQFF.

CDR3 coding DNA: TGCGCCAGCAGCCCCGGACTAGCGGGGGAAAATGAGCAGTTCTTC. It encodes CASSPGLAGENEQFF. The chain uses TRBV4-1 and TRBJ2-1; TRBD2 agrees at 13 bases. This CDR3 is 15 amino acids long. In germline, CDR1 is MGHRA, CDR2 YSYEKL. V lost 4 bases to trimming and J lost 7 bases; unmatched junction nucleotides: 4.

The chain carries TRBV12-5 and TRBJ1-1; D call uncertain. Trimming removed 4 bases at V and 3 bases at J, with 12 bases between. The germline V gene encodes CDR1 LGHNT and CDR2 FRNRAP. This CDR3 has 14 residues. CDR3 in amino acids: CASGSGLWDTEAFF. As DNA, the CDR3 is TGTGCTAGTGGTTCGGGCCTCTGGGACACTGAAGCTTTCTTT.

The CDR3 is CASSLSGGLFQGYTF. Written as DNA, the CDR3 is TGTGCCAGCAGTTTATCGGGGGGACTCTTTCAGGGCTACACCTTC. The chain couples TRBV27 to TRBJ1-2, with D possibly matching TRBD1 (5 bases). Looked up from germline, CDR1 is MNHEY and CDR2 is SMNVEV (reference sequence). The V gene lost 0 bases and the J gene lost 8 bases, with 16 bases spanning the gap. The CDR3 length is 15 residues.

A single count supports this clone. This chain connects TRBV19 to TRBJ2-1; 9 bases fit TRBD2. The V gene's germline CDR1 is LNHDA and CDR2 SQIVND (reference sequence). CDR3 length equals 16 residues. The V segment lost 3 bases and the J segment 2 bases; nucleotides outside the gene matches: 5. CDR3 nucleotide sequence: TGTGCCAGTAGTATCAGAGCTAGCGGGACCTACAATGAGCAGTTCTTC. This codes for CASSIRASGTYNEQFF.

The chain employs TRBV7-9 and TRBJ2-5; 9 positions agree with TRBD2. V dropped 6 bases and J dropped 1; count of bases not matched to a gene: 6. Germline V gives CDR1 SEHNR, CDR2 FQNEAQ (reference sequence). The CDR3 is 15 amino acids. The CDR3 here is CASSPGLASQETQYF. The CDR3 nucleotides read TGTGCCAGCAGTCCCGGACTAGCGAGCCAAGAGACCCAGTACTTC.

The chain recombines TRBV6-2 or TRBV6-3 with TRBJ2-7; 10 bases are a match to TRBD2. The germline CDR1 and CDR2 sequences are MNHEY and SVGEGT. CDR3 length equals 18 residues. V shed 1 base and J 2 bases; nucleotides not matched to a gene: 11. The CDR3 DNA is TGTGCCAGCAGTTACTTAGCGGGAGGCCCCCAGGCGACCTACGAGCAGTACTTC. Translating it yields CASSYLAGGPQATYEQYF.

CDR3 amino acids: CASSLPGVGYTF. DNA for the CDR3: TGTGCCAGCAGTTTACCGGGGGTTGGCTACACCTTC. This chain connects TRBV28 to TRBJ1-2; D is possibly TRBD1 (5 bases). The V gene lost 2 bases and the J gene lost 7 bases, with 8 bases spanning the gap. The CDR3 loop spans 12 amino acids. Looked up from germline, CDR1 is MDHEN and CDR2 is SYDVKM.

This clone was counted once. The rearrangement links TRBV15 to TRBJ1-5; no definite D call. There are 16 residues in the CDR3. V was clipped by 5 bases and J by 1 base, with 15 bases between them. Germline-derived CDR1 and CDR2 are LNHNV and YYDKDF (reference sequence). CDR3 nucleotide sequence: TGTGCCACCAGCTTAGAAATGGGCAGAAGCAATCAGCCCCAGCATTTT. Translated, it gives CATSLEMGRSNQPQHF.

A few counts support this clone. The chain joins TRBV27 to TRBJ2-2; TRBD1 agrees at 7 bases. Germline CDR1 is MNHEY and CDR2 is SMNVEV (reference sequence). Trimming cost V 5 bases and J 6 bases; bases outside gene matches: 18. This CDR3 is built from 18 residues. CDR3 nucleotides: TGTGCCAGCAGTCCCCGACAGGGCGAACGCCCCAGTGCCGGGGAGCTGTTTTTT. Amino acid sequence: CASSPRQGERPSAGELFF.

V gene TRBV5-1 combines with J gene TRBJ2-1, with D perhaps assigned TRBD1 or TRBD2 (7 bases each). Germline CDR1 and CDR2: SGHRS and YFSETQ. V was trimmed by 4 bases and J by 7 bases, leaving 18 bases between them. The CDR3 totals 15 residues. CDR3 sequence (DNA): TGCGCCAGCAGCCTAGGGAGGGGGCTGGGAAATGAGCAGTTCTTC. Its translation is CASSLGRGLGNEQFF.

Turning to this clone: Other DNA sequences in the sample encode the same CDR3. The chain joins TRBV11-2 to TRBJ2-7, with 9 bases that match TRBD2. Germline V gene data show CDR1 as SGHAT and CDR2 as FQNNGV. Germline trimming cut 3 bases from V and 3 bases from J; bases unmatched to any gene: 6. The CDR3 loop spans 15 amino acids. CDR3 sequence (DNA): TGTGCCAGCAGCTTGAGGCGGGAGGGCCTCTACGAGCAGTACTTC. Amino acid sequence: CASSLRREGLYEQYF.

The chain carries TRBV2 and TRBJ1-4; D may be TRBD1 (5 bases). The germline V gene encodes CDR1 SNHLY and CDR2 FYNNEI. With 4 bases removed from V and 3 bases from J, the gap between germline ends came to 12 bases. This CDR3 contains 15 residues. This CDR3 is CASSVSRGANEKLFF. The CDR3 region has the DNA TGTGCCAGCAGTGTTTCAAGGGGAGCTAATGAAAAACTGTTTTTT.

This clone was counted once. The V gene is TRBV4-1, the J gene TRBJ1-1; possible D gene TRBD1, 5 bases. The CDR3 loop spans 15 amino acids. Trimming cost V 4 bases and J 2 bases, with 14 bases left between them. The germline gives CDR1 MGHRA, CDR2 YSYEKL. Here the CDR3 DNA reads TGCGCCAGCAGCCCAGCCTCAGGGAGCAACACTGAAGCTTTCTTT. It is translated as CASSPASGSNTEAFF.

The V and J genes are TRBV13 and TRBJ1-4; 9 bases are shared with TRBD1. The CDR3 is 16 residues long. The trim removed 5 bases at V and 8 bases at J, leaving 12 bases unmatched. CDR1 and CDR2 from the germline V gene are PRHDT and FYEKMQ (reference sequence). The CDR3 is CASSLQPGTGNEKLFF. For the CDR3, the DNA is TGTGCCAGCAGCCTACAGCCCGGGACAGGGAACGAAAAACTGTTTTTT. Filled out from reference TRBV13 and TRBJ1-4, the complete variable domain reads AAGVIQSPRHLIKEKRETATLKCYPIPRHDTVYWYQQGPGQDPQFLISFYEKMQSDKGSIPDRFSAQQFSDYHSELNMSSLELGDSALYFCASSLQPGTGNEKLFFGSGTQLSVL.

V is TRBV5-1 and J is TRBJ2-3, with unresolved D. The length of the CDR3 is 13 residues. Trimming pared 4 bases from V and 5 bases from J, leaving 11 bases between. The germline V gene encodes CDR1 SGHRS and CDR2 YFSETQ. CDR3 sequence reads: CASSALVGDTQYF. The CDR3 nucleotides are TGCGCCAGCAGCGCACTGGTTGGAGATACGCAGTATTTT. Full variable domain (rest looked up from reference TRBV5-1 and TRBJ2-3): KAGVTQTPRYLIKTRGQQVTLSCSPISGHRSVSWYQQTPGQGLQFLFEYFSETQRNKGNFPGRFSGRQFSNSRSEMNVSTLELGDSALYLCASSALVGDTQYFGPGTRLTVL.

The rearrangement links TRBV19 to TRBJ2-7; tentative D call: TRBD2 (7 bases). Germline lookup yields CDR1 LNHDA and CDR2 SQIVND (reference sequence). Trimming removed 5 bases at V and 0 bases at J, with 20 bases between. The CDR3 runs to 17 residues. CDR3 protein: CASSQDAGGPDSYEQYF. CDR3 DNA sequence: TGTGCCAGTAGTCAAGATGCCGGGGGGCCCGACTCCTACGAGCAGTACTTC.

V gene TRBV4-3 combines with J gene TRBJ2-1; D unresolved. Germline V gives CDR1 LGHNA, CDR2 YSLEER. This CDR3 is built from 13 residues. The V gene lost 0 bases and the J gene lost 6 bases, with 6 bases spanning the gap. This chain's CDR3 is CASSQDIANEQFF. The CDR3 bases are TGCGCCAGCAGCCAAGATATCGCCAATGAGCAGTTCTTC.

V and J are TRBV4-1 and TRBJ2-3; TRBD1 is a possible D gene (5 bases). Germline loops: CDR1 MGHRA, CDR2 YSYEKL. Trimming pared 4 bases from V and 2 bases from J, leaving 10 bases between. The CDR3 runs to 14 residues. Here the CDR3 DNA reads TGCGCCAGCAGCCTAGGGGATCTCACAGATACGCAGTATTTT. Translated, it gives CASSLGDLTDTQYF.

The chain carries TRBV28 and TRBJ1-5; D perhaps matches TRBD1 (5 bases). This CDR3 contains 16 residues. Trimming took 4 bases from V and 0 from J, leaving 13 bases between them. CDR1 is MDHEN and CDR2 is SYDVKM in the germline V gene. CDR3 region: CASSSTGTLSNQPQHF. CDR3 coding DNA: TGTGCCAGCAGTTCAACCGGGACTCTTAGCAATCAGCCCCAGCATTTT.

The rearrangement links TRBV6-2 or TRBV6-3 to TRBJ2-7, with TRBD2 matching over 8 bases. CDR1 is MNHEY, CDR2 SVGEGT, per germline. V gave up 4 bases and J gave up 2 bases; unmatched junction bases: 7. The CDR3 is 15 amino acids. DNA for the CDR3: TGTGCCAGCAGTTCCGGACTAGCCAAGCCCTACGAGCAGTACTTC. Residues: CASSSGLAKPYEQYF.

This clone was detected only once. V is TRBV19 and J is TRBJ2-3; 7 positions match TRBD1. Trimming at V came to 4 bases and at J to 1 base, leaving 8 bases not matched to a gene. Looked up from germline, CDR1 is LNHDA and CDR2 is SQIVND (reference sequence). The CDR3 runs 16 residues. The CDR3 is CASSKLQGVGTDTQYF. CDR3 DNA: TGTGCCAGTAGTAAACTCCAGGGGGTCGGCACAGATACGCAGTATTTT.